The 17 T cell receptor beta chains below come from one sample, sequenced in a study of vaccination and CD4 T cells after COVID-19. The treatment here: approximately 9-day PBMC culture with coronavirus spike peptide pools or control peptides (ViraFEST assay). Cultured CD4+ T-cell DNA underwent Oncomine TCR Beta short-read sequencing. TCRdb re-called the PCR reads with MiXCR, one entry per CDR3 protein. This sample yields 15,000 to 20,000 distinct CDR3 sequences, of which around 59% are seen a single time; about 5% belongs to the top ten. These TCRs' antigens remain unknown. The sequenced sample was CD4+ T cells from blood, cultured in vitro, obtained after SARS-CoV-2 vaccination. The receptors stem from a human donor who had recovered from COVID-19.

This chain links TRBV6-1 with TRBJ2-7, with TRBD2 matching 7 bases. The CDR3 sequence is 12 residues long. Germline V lookup: CDR1 MNHNS, CDR2 SASEGT. After removal of 6 bases from V and 3 bases from J, the junction contained 2 bases not matched to a gene. CDR3 in DNA: TGTGCCAGCAGGGGGGGGAGCTACGAGCAGTACTTC. Translating gives CASRGGSYEQYF.

This clonotype was counted a single time. In DNA form, the CDR3 reads TGTGCCAGCTCACCAATAGCGGGAAAAACGGAGACCCAGTACTTC. Translation gives CASSPIAGKTETQYF. The chain recombines TRBV18 with TRBJ2-5, with 8 bases aligning to TRBD2. Germline values: CDR1 KGHSH, CDR2 LQKENI. The CDR3 sequence is 15 residues long. V lost 2 bases, J lost 5 bases, and 7 bases stayed unmatched.

This chain links TRBV6-5 with TRBJ1-6, with 7 nucleotides matching TRBD1. With 4 bases clipped from V and 2 bases from J, the junction kept 2 bases outside the gene matches. The CDR3 totals 15 residues. CDR1 and CDR2 from the germline V gene are MNHEY and SVGAGI. CDR3 amino acids: CASSSGTAYNSPLHF. The CDR3 nucleotides are TGTGCCAGCAGTTCAGGGACAGCCTATAATTCACCCCTCCACTTT.

This chain joins TRBV28 and TRBJ1-6, with TRBD1 as a possible D gene (5 bases). CDR1 MDHEN and CDR2 SYDVKM come from the germline V gene. V lost 3 bases and J 5 bases, leaving 11 bases between the germline ends. This CDR3 contains 15 residues. The CDR3 protein is CASSFSSGDNSPLHF. In DNA form, the CDR3 reads TGTGCCAGCAGTTTTAGTTCGGGGGATAATTCACCCCTCCACTTT.

J is TRBJ2-1 and V is TRBV6-2 or TRBV6-3, with 14 bases lining up with TRBD2. V was clipped by 8 bases and J by 7 bases; unmatched bases: 1. Germline V gene data show CDR1 as MNHEY and CDR2 as SVGEGT. The CDR3 loop spans 13 amino acids. CDR3 in DNA: TGTGCCAGCTGGACTAGCGGGAGGAATGAGCAGTTCTTC. Translated, it gives CASWTSGRNEQFF.

This clonotype was observed a few times. V and J are TRBV6-2 or TRBV6-3 and TRBJ1-1, with D maybe TRBD1 (6 bases). This CDR3 region has 15 residues. Deletions cut 4 bases from V and 0 bases from J, with 12 bases between. Germline V gene lookup returns CDR1 MNHEY and CDR2 SVGEGT. CDR3 DNA: TGTGCCAGCAGTTCTCAGGACAGCGTGAACACTGAAGCTTTCTTT. It translates to CASSSQDSVNTEAFF.

The chain couples TRBV7-2 to TRBJ1-5, with a weak D call TRBD1 (6 bases). V gave up 5 bases and J gave up 5 bases, with 10 bases separating them. The germline V gene encodes CDR1 SGHTA and CDR2 FQGNSA. CDR3 size: 13 residues. CDR3 in DNA: TGTGCCAGCAGCGAGACAGGAGATCAGCCCCAGCATTTT. This gives the protein CASSETGDQPQHF.

The rearrangement joins TRBV19 to TRBJ1-6; 7 positions match TRBD1. V shed 7 bases, J shed 6 bases, and the junction held 3 bases outside the gene matches. The CDR3 runs 13 residues. Germline CDR1 reads LNHDA; CDR2 reads SQIVND (reference sequence). CDR3 amino acids: CASNYRGNSPLHF. CDR3 nucleotides: TGTGCCAGTAACTACAGGGGTAATTCACCCCTCCACTTT.

The J gene is TRBJ2-1, the V gene TRBV23-1; perhaps TRBD1 as D (6 bases). TRBV23-1 carries the ORF label, with uncertain function. CDR3 size: 15 residues. V was pared by 8 bases and J by 6 bases, with 20 bases between. The CDR3 DNA reads as TGCGCCAGCCCCACCCCAGGGGTTTGTGGCAATGAGCAGTTCTTC. Translating gives CASPTPGVCGNEQFF.

The chain couples TRBV19 to TRBJ2-1; maybe TRBD1 (6 bases). This CDR3 contains 15 residues. Germline lookup yields CDR1 LNHDA and CDR2 SQIVND (reference sequence). V lost 6 bases, J lost 0 bases, and 12 bases lay in between. CDR3 loop: CASRPDRSSYNEQFF. CDR3 DNA sequence: TGTGCCAGTAGACCCGACAGGAGCTCCTACAATGAGCAGTTCTTC.

The chain joins TRBV7-8 to TRBJ1-1, with D perhaps TRBD1 (5 bases). This CDR3 region has 13 residues. Trimming removed 1 base from V and 6 bases from J, with 9 bases in between. Germline assignment: CDR1 SGHVS and CDR2 FQNEAQ. The CDR3 here is CASSLGGRAEAFF. The CDR3 DNA follows: TGTGCCAGCAGCTTAGGAGGCAGGGCTGAAGCTTTCTTT.

The V call is TRBV27, the J call TRBJ1-5; 7 bases are shared with TRBD1. Germline V CDR1 and CDR2: MNHEY, SMNVEV (reference sequence). V lost 2 bases, J lost 2 bases, and 0 bases stayed unmatched. The CDR3 is 14 amino acids. The CDR3 sequence is CASSLGTGNQPQHF. The DNA for the CDR3 is TGTGCCAGCAGTTTAGGGACAGGCAATCAGCCCCAGCATTTT.

This clonotype showed up just once. This chain joins TRBV28 and TRBJ1-2; D not certain. This CDR3 comprises 14 residues. The V and J ends lost 4 bases and 8 bases respectively, with 17 bases between them. Germline loops: CDR1 MDHEN, CDR2 SYDVKM. The CDR3 nucleotides are TGTGCCAGCAGTTCCCTATTAATTCTAGAGGGCTACACCTTC. Encoded protein: CASSSLLILEGYTF.

This chain connects TRBV28 to TRBJ2-7; D gene unclear. V lost 8 bases to trimming and J lost 1 base, with 15 bases between them. The germline V gene encodes CDR1 MDHEN and CDR2 SYDVKM. The CDR3 has 14 residues. The CDR3 here is CASGRQFRSYEQYF. CDR3 coding DNA: TGTGCCAGCGGTAGACAATTTCGGTCCTACGAGCAGTACTTC.

V usage is TRBV7-3 and J usage is TRBJ1-6; no definite D call. V lost 2 bases and J 7 bases, leaving 9 bases between the germline ends. There are 14 residues in the CDR3. In germline, CDR1 is SGHTA, CDR2 FQGTGA. CDR3 in DNA: TGTGCCAGCAGCTTATCGGGAGACAATTCACCCCTCCACTTT. Its translation is CASSLSGDNSPLHF. Combining the CDR3 with reference TRBV7-3 and TRBJ1-6 gives the whole variable domain GAGVSQTPSNKVTEKGKYVELRCDPISGHTALYWYRQSLGQGPEFLIYFQGTGAADDSGLPNDRFFAVRPEGSVSTLKIQRTERGDSAVYLCASSLSGDNSPLHFGNGTRLTVT.

The chain carries TRBV12-3 or TRBV12-4 and TRBJ1-5; D gene unclear. Trimming removed 5 bases from V and 1 base from J, with 12 bases in between. This CDR3 has 15 residues. The CDR3 sequence is CASSRTGGSNQPQHF. In nucleotides, the CDR3 is TGTGCCAGCAGTCGAACCGGTGGGAGCAATCAGCCCCAGCATTTT.

This clonotype was counted only a few times. The rearrangement uses TRBV2 and TRBJ1-1, with 8 bases lining up with TRBD1. This CDR3 is 12 amino acids long. The ends lost 6 bases at V and 7 bases at J; junction bases unmatched: 4. CDR1 is SNHLY, CDR2 FYNNEI, per germline. Here the CDR3 DNA reads TGTGCCAGCAGGGTAGGACAGGGTGAAGCTTTCTTT. Protein product: CASRVGQGEAFF.